The clone carrying this T cell receptor (beta chain) has only a few counts. Its antigen is unidentified. With the Oncomine TCR Beta short-read assay, DNA from cultured CD4+ T cells was sequenced. Genomic DNA extraction was carried out from cultured CD4+ T cells. TCRdb called the PCR reads again in MiXCR, with one record for every CDR3 protein. In the table there are around 21,000 distinct CDR3 sequences, 60% of which are singletons. This record comes from a study of vaccination and CD4 T cells after COVID-19. The overall study: Nasal swab PCR had shown SARS-CoV-2 positivity in the convalescent patients (about 9 mild cases, one severe case).

The treatment here: roughly nine-day PBMC culture with coronavirus spike peptide pools or control peptides (ViraFEST assay). ViraFEST used peptide pools to expand antigen-specific T cells, then sequenced TCRs. Dates of PCR positivity, March to December 2020, preceded the US Alpha, Beta and Delta variants. The CDR3 has 17 amino acids. Germline V gene lookup returns CDR1 MRHNA and CDR2 SNTAGT. J was trimmed by 0 bases and V by 1 base; bases with no gene match: 8. This receptor was taken from a human donor who had recovered from COVID-19. The specimen was CD4+ T cells from blood, cultured in vitro, collected after SARS-CoV-2 vaccination. The chain combines TRBV6-4 with TRBJ1-1; 7 bases map to TRBD1. The CDR3 reads CASSDYVPGQMNTEAFF. In nucleotides, the CDR3 is TGTGCCAGCAGTGACTATGTTCCGGGACAGATGAACACTGAAGCTTTCTTT.